These 9 T cell receptor beta chains were all obtained from the same sample, sequenced in a study of vaccination and CD4 T cells after COVID-19. The treatment here: roughly ten-day PBMC culture with coronavirus spike peptide pools or control peptides (ViraFEST assay). Antigens for these TCRs are unknown. Sequence data for DNA of cultured CD4+ T cells were generated by the Oncomine TCR Beta short-read assay. TCRdb itself ran the PCR reads through MiXCR, one entry per CDR3 protein. The sample records about 26,000 distinct CDR3 sequences, about 50% being singletons. The sequencing here drew on CD4+ T cells from blood, cultured in vitro, taken before SARS-CoV-2 vaccination. The receptors originated from a human donor who received a COVID-19 vaccine.

V and J are TRBV20-1 and TRBJ2-7, with TRBD1 identical over 7 bases. Germline CDR1 DFQATT, CDR2 SNEGSKA (reference sequence). The CDR3 runs 15 residues. V was clipped by 1 base and J by 2 bases; unmatched bases: 8. CDR3 sequence reads: CSARVQGLGTYEQYF. CDR3 coding DNA: TGCAGTGCTAGAGTACAGGGGTTGGGGACCTACGAGCAGTACTTC.

J is TRBJ2-7 and V is TRBV5-1; 10 bases agree with TRBD1. This CDR3 contains 14 residues. Per germline, CDR1 SGHRS and CDR2 YFSETQ. The V segment lost 3 bases and the J segment 3 bases; nucleotides outside the gene matches: 3. The CDR3 is CASSSGTGDYEQYF. The CDR3 DNA sequence: TGCGCCAGCAGCTCGGGGACAGGGGACTACGAGCAGTACTTC. Full variable domain (remainder filled in from reference TRBV5-1 and TRBJ2-7): KAGVTQTPRYLIKTRGQQVTLSCSPISGHRSVSWYQQTPGQGLQFLFEYFSETQRNKGNFPGRFSGRQFSNSRSEMNVSTLELGDSALYLCASSSGTGDYEQYFGPGTRLTVT.

The V call is TRBV24-1, the J call TRBJ2-1; D could derive from TRBD1 or TRBD2 (5 bases each). V shed 9 bases and J shed 6 bases, with 17 bases lying between them. CDR1 and CDR2 from the germline V gene are KGHDR and SFDVKD. The CDR3 is made up of 14 amino acids. For the CDR3, the DNA is TGTGCCACCCAATCGGGTGGGGGTGGCAATGAGCAGTTCTTC. Amino acid sequence: CATQSGGGGNEQFF.

The rearrangement joins TRBV19 to TRBJ2-4; D unclear. The germline V gene has CDR1 LNHDA and CDR2 SQIVND (reference sequence). The V and J ends lost 3 bases and 0 bases respectively, with 12 bases between them. The CDR3 loop spans 16 amino acids. As DNA, the CDR3 is TGTGCCAGTAGTATCAAGGGAATGATAGCCAAAAACATTCAGTACTTC. Translating gives CASSIKGMIAKNIQYF.

The chain joins TRBV19 to TRBJ2-3; D perhaps matches TRBD2 (7 bases). V was cut by 6 bases and J by 2 bases, with 9 bases left in between. Per the germline V gene, CDR1 is LNHDA and CDR2 is SQIVND (reference sequence). This CDR3 spans 13 amino acids. The CDR3 sequence is CASRRGATDTQYF. The CDR3 DNA sequence: TGTGCCAGTAGACGGGGGGCCACAGATACGCAGTATTTT.

V gene TRBV28 combines with J gene TRBJ2-2, with a tentative D call TRBD1 (6 bases). V lost 6 bases and J lost 8, with 10 bases in between. This CDR3 region has 12 residues. Germline CDR1 reads MDHEN; CDR2 reads SYDVKM. The CDR3 DNA reads TGTGCCAGCAGCCGCGGACAGGGGGAGCTGTTTTTT. Protein product: CASSRGQGELFF.

A few counts support this clonotype. The V gene is TRBV6-5, the J gene TRBJ1-1; possibly TRBD1 for D (5 bases). Trimming cost V 0 bases and J 3 bases, with 11 bases left between them. CDR1 MNHEY and CDR2 SVGAGI come from the germline V gene. This CDR3 is 15 amino acids long. DNA of the CDR3: TGTGCCAGCAGTTACTCTGCAGGGTTAGACACTGAAGCTTTCTTT. It encodes CASSYSAGLDTEAFF.

The chain links TRBV30 to TRBJ1-2, with 8 bases identical to TRBD1. CDR1 is GTSNPN and CDR2 is SVGIG in the germline V gene (reference sequence). The length of the CDR3 is 13 residues. J gave up 6 bases and V 4 bases, and 7 bases lay outside the gene matches. The CDR3 nucleotides read TGTGCCTGGAATGCAGGGGGCTCGGATGGCTACACCTTC. It translates to CAWNAGGSDGYTF.

In this sample, this clonotype turned up once. This rearrangement joins TRBV7-9 to TRBJ2-7; tentatively, D is TRBD1 (6 bases). CDR1 is SEHNR and CDR2 is FQNEAQ in the germline V gene (reference sequence). There are 15 residues in the CDR3. Trimming removed 3 bases from V and 2 bases from J, with 14 bases in between. The CDR3: CASSFRSSGAYEQYF. The CDR3 coding sequence is TGTGCCAGCAGCTTCCGGTCATCAGGGGCCTACGAGCAGTACTTC.